Listed here is a single T cell receptor (beta chain). The method was immunoSEQ multiplex PCR; TCRdb's version includes in-frame clones alone and lacks a portion of them. The table has tens of thousands of clones, 70% to 80% seen once. These data are taken from a study of OX40 agonist ivuxolimab in advanced cancers. This CDR3 has 14 amino acids. CDR1 SGHDN and CDR2 FVKESK come from the germline V gene. V was pared by 4 bases and J by 1 base, with 10 bases between. The sample was CD4+ or CD8+ T cells sorted from blood, taken in a trial of the OX40 agonist ivuxolimab. The TCR comes from an adult with an advanced solid tumor such as melanoma, head and neck, liver or kidney cancer. The rearrangement uses TRBV14 and TRBJ1-1, with D possibly TRBD1 on 5 matching bases. This chain's CDR3 is CASSPGPRNTEAFF. DNA for the CDR3: TGTGCCAGCAGCCCGGGACCTCGGAACACTGAAGCTTTCTTT. The full variable domain, with the rest looked up from reference TRBV14 and TRBJ1-1, is EAGVTQFPSHSVIEKGQTVTLRCDPISGHDNLYWYRRVMGKEIKFLLHFVKESKQDESGMPNNRFLAERTGGTYSTLKVQPAELEDSGVYFCASSPGPRNTEAFFGQGTRLTVV.